Listed below are T cell receptor beta chains from one sample, sequenced in a study of vaccination and CD4 T cells after COVID-19. These receptors lack a known antigen. MiXCR, run by TCRdb on the PCR reads, gives a single entry per CDR3 protein. The table shows roughly 16,000 distinct CDR3 sequences, with roughly 76% occurring only once. The sequenced sample consisted of CD4+ T cells from blood, cultured in vitro. The receptor set was obtained from a human donor who had recovered from COVID-19. CDR3s include the opening cysteine and the closing phenylalanine or tryptophan. D genes are given only for firm matches.

d_call | j_call | v_call | cdr3_nt | cdr3_aa
. | TRBJ1-5 | TRBV20-1 | TGCAGTGCTAGAGACGTGAAGGATCAGCCCCAGCATTTT | CSARDVKDQPQHF
TRBD2 | TRBJ2-1 | TRBV7-2 | TGTGCCAGCAGCTTAGGGACTAGCCTGAGGGAGCAGTTCTTC | CASSLGTSLREQFF
. | TRBJ1-3 | TRBV7-2 | TGTGCCAGCAGCCCCCGGGTGTCTGGAAACACCATATATTTT | CASSPRVSGNTIYF
TRBD2 | TRBJ2-3 | TRBV7-2 | TGTGCCAGCAGCCCTCGTAGCGGGAGGGCCGGGGATACGCAGTATTTT | CASSPRSGRAGDTQYF
. | TRBJ1-5 | TRBV7-6 | TGTGCCAGCAGCTTAGGTGGTGGGGTGGGGCAGCCCCAGCATTTT | CASSLGGGVGQPQHF
. | TRBJ2-5 | TRBV10-2 | TGCGCCAGCAACCAGGGTGGAGAGACCCAGTACTTC | CASNQGGETQYF
TRBD1 | TRBJ1-5 | TRBV25-1 | TGTGCCAGCAGTGGCGCCGGGACAGCCTTCAATCAGCCCCAGCATTTT | CASSGAGTAFNQPQHF
. | TRBJ2-2 | TRBV24-1 | TGTGCCACCAGTGATCCGCTGGGGGTCTCCAACACCGGGGAGCTGTTTTTT | CATSDPLGVSNTGELFF
. | TRBJ1-2 | TRBV28 | TGTGCCAGCAGCTTAGCCGGGCCGGGGAACTATGGCTACACCTTC | CASSLAGPGNYGYTF
. | TRBJ2-3 | TRBV7-2 | TGTGCCAGCAGCGTGCAGGCGGGAAACACAGATACGCAGTATTTT | CASSVQAGNTDTQYF